This TCR beta chain was captured by sequencing in a study of T cells in Graves' hyperthyroidism and ophthalmopathy. TCR beta CDR3 sequences were amplified from RNA transcripts. Initially, a first-round RT-PCR of the TCR CDR3 employed the HTBI primer set. TCRdb reanalysed the multiplex PCR reads using MiXCR and keeps one entry per CDR3 protein. The sample consists of fewer than 700,000 distinct CDR3 sequences, under 20% of them appearing once. The CDR3 is made up of 15 amino acids. CDR1 and CDR2 (germline): SEHNR, FQNEAQ (reference sequence). Trimming cost V 5 bases and J 1 base; bases outside gene matches: 2.

The specimen sequenced was blood. The chain joins TRBV7-9 to TRBJ1-6, with 7 bases identical to TRBD1. This receptor was identified in a woman aged 25 to 39 with Graves' hyperthyroidism. In DNA, the CDR3 is TGTGCCAGCAGCGCAGGGGGGTCCTATAATTCACCCCTCCACTTT. As protein: CASSAGGSYNSPLHF.